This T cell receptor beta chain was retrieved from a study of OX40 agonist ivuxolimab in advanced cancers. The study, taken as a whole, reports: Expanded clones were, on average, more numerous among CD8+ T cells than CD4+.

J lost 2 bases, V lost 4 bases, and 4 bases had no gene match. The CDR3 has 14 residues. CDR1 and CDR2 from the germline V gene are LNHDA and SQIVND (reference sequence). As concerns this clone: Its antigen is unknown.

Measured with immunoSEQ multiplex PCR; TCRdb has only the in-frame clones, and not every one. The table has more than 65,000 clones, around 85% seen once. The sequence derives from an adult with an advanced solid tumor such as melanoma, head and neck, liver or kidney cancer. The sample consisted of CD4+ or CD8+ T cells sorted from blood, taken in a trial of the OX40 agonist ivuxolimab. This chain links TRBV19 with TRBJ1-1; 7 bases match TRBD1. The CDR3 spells CASSTTGANTEAFF. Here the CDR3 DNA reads TGTGCCAGTAGTACAACAGGGGCTAACACTGAAGCTTTCTTT.